Detailed here is one TCR beta chain. The record originates from a study of blood T cell repertoires in COVID-19. Germline V lookup: CDR1 GTSNPN, CDR2 SVGIG (reference sequence). The ends were cut back, 1 base at V and 7 bases at J, with 8 bases in the middle. The CDR3 totals 12 residues. Assay used: immunoSEQ multiplex PCR; TCRdb lists only in-frame clones, some missing. The sample records about 400,000 clones, roughly 88% being singletons. The chain uses TRBV30 and TRBJ1-3; no firm D call. Input material: PBMCs or T cells enriched from blood (not recorded which). This clonotype originated in a young woman with acute COVID-19. The CDR3: CAWSAPVNTIYF. The CDR3 DNA sequence: TGTGCCTGGAGTGCTCCGGTCAACACCATATATTTT.